A single sample gave rise to the 18 T cell receptor beta chains below, sequenced in a study of CD8 T cells in ankylosing spondylitis. TCRdb re-derived calls from the 5' RACE reads in MiXCR, one entry per CDR3 protein. This sample carries approximately 40,000 distinct CDR3 sequences, 6% of them seen once, and the ten largest clones take roughly 12%. The sample consisted of blood, either unsorted or a sorted T cell fraction (not recorded which). Receptor source: a male donor with ankylosing spondylitis or in good health (not recorded which).

This clonotype was detected many times. V and J are TRBV7-9 and TRBJ1-3; a weak D match, TRBD1 (6 bases). V was pared by 6 bases and J by 0 bases, with 18 bases between. CDR1 SEHNR and CDR2 FQNEAQ come from the germline V gene (reference sequence). The CDR3 consists of 17 residues. CDR3 sequence reads: CASRALTGTSSGNTIYF. Here the CDR3 DNA reads TGTGCCAGCAGAGCTCTTACAGGGACGAGCTCTGGAAACACCATATATTTT.

This clonotype was picked up many times. The chain carries TRBV7-9 and TRBJ1-1, with D possibly TRBD1 on 5 matching bases. Per the germline V gene, CDR1 is SEHNR and CDR2 is FQNEAQ (reference sequence). The length of the CDR3 is 15 residues. The germline V and J ends were trimmed by 5 bases and 3 bases, with 16 bases remaining between them. CDR3 sequence: CASSPSGGTDTEAFF. The CDR3 nucleotides read TGTGCCAGCAGCCCCTCAGGAGGGACCGACACTGAAGCTTTCTTT.

This clonotype was seen ten or more times. This chain connects TRBV24-1 to TRBJ2-3; maybe TRBD1 (5 bases). Germline loops: CDR1 KGHDR, CDR2 SFDVKD. The V end was cut by 0 bases, the J end by 0 bases, with 9 bases between. The CDR3 is 16 residues long. The DNA for the CDR3 is TGTGCCACCAGTGATTTGAAAGGGGCTAGCACAGATACGCAGTATTTT. It specifies CATSDLKGASTDTQYF.

The table lists this clonotype with many counts. This sequence joins TRBV20-1 and TRBJ2-2; weak D call: TRBD2 (5 bases). This CDR3 comprises 13 residues. CDR1 and CDR2 from the germline V gene are DFQATT and SNEGSKA (reference sequence). Deletions cut 3 bases from V and 6 bases from J, with 11 bases between. The CDR3: CSARPPEAGELFF. DNA of the CDR3: TGCAGTGCTAGGCCCCCGGAGGCCGGGGAGCTGTTTTTT.

This clonotype was observed many times. V is TRBV5-4 and J is TRBJ2-2; 9 bases are shared with TRBD1. The germline V gene has CDR1 SGHNT and CDR2 YYREEE (reference sequence). V was clipped by 5 bases and J by 4 bases; unmatched bases: 0. There are 13 residues in the CDR3. CDR3 nucleotide sequence: TGTGCCAGCAGGACAGGGGGCACCGGGGAGCTGTTTTTT. Its protein is CASRTGGTGELFF.

This clonotype was detected ten times or more. The chain uses TRBV15 and TRBJ2-1, with unresolved D. Trimming took 0 bases from V and 7 from J, leaving 7 bases between them. The CDR3 has 13 amino acids. Germline values: CDR1 LNHNV, CDR2 YYDKDF (reference sequence). For the CDR3, the DNA is TGTGCCACCAGCAGAGAGGTTGGGAATGAGCAGTTCTTC. Translated, it gives CATSREVGNEQFF.

This clonotype was seen at least ten times. The J gene is TRBJ1-5, the V gene TRBV5-1, with 7 bases fitting TRBD1. The CDR3 runs to 15 residues. The germline CDR1 and CDR2 sequences are SGHRS and YFSETQ. V was pared by 4 bases and J by 4 bases, with 8 bases of the junction left unmatched. In DNA form, the CDR3 reads TGCGCCAGCAGCCAGGGGGTCCTTCCAAATCAGCCCCAGCATTTT. This encodes CASSQGVLPNQPQHF. Drawing the rest from reference TRBV5-1 and TRBJ1-5, the complete variable domain is KAGVTQTPRYLIKTRGQQVTLSCSPISGHRSVSWYQQTPGQGLQFLFEYFSETQRNKGNFPGRFSGRQFSNSRSEMNVSTLELGDSALYLCASSQGVLPNQPQHFGDGTRLSIL.

Ten or more counts support this clonotype. The genes are TRBV20-1 and TRBJ2-7; weak D call: TRBD2 (6 bases). From germline, CDR1 is DFQATT and CDR2 SNEGSKA (reference sequence). The CDR3 contains 13 residues. The V and J ends lost 5 bases and 2 bases respectively, with 13 bases between them. CDR3 in amino acids: CSAGDSNAYEQYF. CDR3 bases: TGCAGTGCTGGGGACTCCAATGCCTACGAGCAGTACTTC.

At least ten counts were recorded for this clonotype. This chain uses TRBV6-1 with TRBJ2-3, with 8 bases aligning to TRBD1. V lost 1 base and J lost 3; bases outside the gene matches: 3. Germline values: CDR1 MNHNS, CDR2 SASEGT. There are 15 residues in the CDR3. Written as DNA, the CDR3 is TGTGCCAGCAGTGAAGAAACAGGGGGGACAGATACGCAGTATTTT. Its translation: CASSEETGGTDTQYF.

This clonotype came up many times. V and J are TRBV5-1 and TRBJ2-7, with 9 positions matching TRBD2. This CDR3 has 17 residues. In germline, CDR1 is SGHRS, CDR2 YFSETQ. The junction had 11 bases not matched to a gene; V was cut back by 0 bases and J by 4 bases. The CDR3 spells CASSLAGGGRAGYEQYF. The DNA of the CDR3 is TGCGCCAGCAGCTTGGCCGGTGGCGGGAGGGCCGGATACGAGCAGTACTTC.

This clonotype was found a few times. V usage is TRBV4-3 and J usage is TRBJ2-5, with TRBD1 as a possible D gene (6 bases). V was shortened by 4 bases and J by 0 bases, with 18 bases between the two germline ends. This CDR3 comprises 17 residues. Germline V gene data show CDR1 as LGHNA and CDR2 as YSLEER. The DNA for the CDR3 is TGCGCCAGCAGCCGAAGAATGACAGGAACGTACCAAGAGACCCAGTACTTC. Its translation is CASSRRMTGTYQETQYF.

This clonotype was counted at least ten times. The V and J genes are TRBV12-3 or TRBV12-4 and TRBJ1-4, with D tentatively TRBD1 (5 bases). V was shortened by 2 bases and J by 8 bases, with 12 bases between the two germline ends. This CDR3 has 14 amino acids. Here the CDR3 reads CASSLTRVGEKLFF. The DNA for the CDR3 is TGTGCCAGCAGTTTAACCAGGGTAGGAGAAAAACTGTTTTTT.

This clonotype is deemed medium-sized. The rearrangement joins TRBV12-3 or TRBV12-4 to TRBJ2-7; 8 nucleotides agree with TRBD2. The length of the CDR3 is 14 residues. J gave up 5 bases and V 6 bases, and 9 bases lay outside the gene matches. In nucleotides, the CDR3 is TGTGCCAGCAGACCAAGACTAGCGAGGAACGAGCAGTACTTC. Its translation is CASRPRLARNEQYF.

The table lists this clonotype with many counts. The V gene is TRBV28, the J gene TRBJ2-1, with a possible D match to TRBD2 (5 bases). The germline V gene has CDR1 MDHEN and CDR2 SYDVKM. CDR3 size: 16 residues. V was cut by 5 bases and J by 5 bases, with 19 bases left in between. CDR3 sequence: CASSRWTFPTHNEQFF. The CDR3 coding sequence is TGTGCCAGCAGTCGATGGACTTTCCCCACACACAATGAGCAGTTCTTC.

This clonotype was counted at least ten times. The CDR3 reads CASRRPGGWTGELFF. The CDR3 coding sequence is TGTGCAAGTCGCCGCCCTGGGGGGTGGACCGGGGAGCTGTTTTTT. The J gene is TRBJ2-2, the V gene TRBV12-2; the listed D gene, TRBD1, was not tested against the DNA. TRBV12-2 is a known pseudogene. The CDR3 runs 15 residues.

The rearrangement joins TRBV5-5 to TRBJ2-7; D remains unclear. CDR1 is SGHKS and CDR2 is YYEKEE in the germline V gene (reference sequence). V was shortened by 2 bases and J by 2 bases, with 14 bases between the two germline ends. This CDR3 is 15 amino acids long. As DNA, the CDR3 is TGTGCCAGCAGCTTTCGGTCTGGGGTGCCCTACGAGCAGTACTTC. Translation gives CASSFRSGVPYEQYF.

This clonotype was detected many times. This sequence joins TRBV3-1 and TRBJ2-1; 8 bases are a match to TRBD2. Germline V gene lookup returns CDR1 LGHDT and CDR2 YNNKEL (reference sequence). The trim removed 4 bases at V and 3 bases at J, leaving 8 bases unmatched. The CDR3 is 16 residues long. The CDR3 bases are TGTGCCAGCAGCCTCGGGACTAGAAGAAGCTACAATGAGCAGTTCTTC. Translated: CASSLGTRRSYNEQFF.

At least ten counts were recorded for this clonotype. The chain carries TRBV5-4 and TRBJ1-1; D is undetermined. The CDR3 loop spans 13 amino acids. Germline CDR1 and CDR2: SGHNT and YYREEE (reference sequence). Trimming shortened V by 0 bases and J by 6 bases, and 9 bases separated the two germline ends. The CDR3 is CASSLDWTAEAFF. The DNA of the CDR3 is TGTGCCAGCAGCTTGGACTGGACGGCTGAAGCTTTCTTT.